This entry concerns a single TCR beta chain. The sort gate was single viable CD3+CD4+CD8-CD45RO+ cells for memory CD4+ T cells. Total CD4+ T cells were enriched by CD4 positive selection. This sample is part of a study of memory CD4+ T cells and cytomegalovirus serostatus. Whole-study context: Donors were healthy Belgian adults, 8 to 10 CMV seropositive and about 24 seronegative.

CDR3 length equals 15 residues. Trimming shortened V by 2 bases and J by 3 bases, and 10 bases separated the two germline ends. CDR1 is LGHNA and CDR2 is YSLEER in the germline V gene. Clones were read by immunoSEQ multiplex PCR, and TCRdb kept only the in-frame ones, dropping some. Here the sample spans approximately 61,000 clones, about three quarters being singletons. This sequence was found in an adult in good health and CMV-seronegative. Some clones in this sample may be carry-over from other donors' samples. Sequenced: memory CD4+ T cells from blood. The chain uses TRBV4-3 and TRBJ2-2; D unclear. CDR3 sequence (DNA): TGCGCCAGCAGCCAACGACGGACGTACACCGGGGAGCTGTTTTTT. This gives the protein CASSQRRTYTGELFF.